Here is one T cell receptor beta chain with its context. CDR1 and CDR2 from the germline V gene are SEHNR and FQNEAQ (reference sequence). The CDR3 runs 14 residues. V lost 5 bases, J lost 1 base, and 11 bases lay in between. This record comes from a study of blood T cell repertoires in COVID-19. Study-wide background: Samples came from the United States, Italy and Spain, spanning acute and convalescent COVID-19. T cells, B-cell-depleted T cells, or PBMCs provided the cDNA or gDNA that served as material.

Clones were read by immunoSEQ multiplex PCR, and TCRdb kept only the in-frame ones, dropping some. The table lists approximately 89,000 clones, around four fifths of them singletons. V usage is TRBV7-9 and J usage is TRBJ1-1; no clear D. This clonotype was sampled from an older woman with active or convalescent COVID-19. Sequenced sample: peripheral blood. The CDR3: CASSPMAGNTEAFF. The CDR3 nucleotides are TGTGCCAGCAGCCCCATGGCGGGGAACACTGAAGCTTTCTTT.